This T cell receptor (beta chain) was obtained from a study of blood T cell repertoires in COVID-19. Study-level information: The cDNA or gDNA used as material had been derived from T cells, B-cell-depleted T cells, or PBMCs.

The CDR3 extends over 15 amino acids. The germline V gene has CDR1 SGHRS and CDR2 YFSETQ. Between the trimmed V and J ends, which lost 4 bases and 3 bases, there was a span of 16 bases. Generated by immunoSEQ multiplex PCR, the TCRdb table keeps only in-frame clones and is missing some. The data hold around 170,000 clones, with 88% observed a single time. This clonotype originated in a woman between 18 and 29 years old who had recovered from COVID-19. The rearrangement joins TRBV5-1 to TRBJ1-2; D is uncertain. What was sequenced was PBMCs or T cells enriched from blood (not recorded which). The CDR3 region has the DNA TGCGCCAGCAGCGCGACGCATCCCGGGGACTATGGCTACACCTTC. Protein product: CASSATHPGDYGYTF.